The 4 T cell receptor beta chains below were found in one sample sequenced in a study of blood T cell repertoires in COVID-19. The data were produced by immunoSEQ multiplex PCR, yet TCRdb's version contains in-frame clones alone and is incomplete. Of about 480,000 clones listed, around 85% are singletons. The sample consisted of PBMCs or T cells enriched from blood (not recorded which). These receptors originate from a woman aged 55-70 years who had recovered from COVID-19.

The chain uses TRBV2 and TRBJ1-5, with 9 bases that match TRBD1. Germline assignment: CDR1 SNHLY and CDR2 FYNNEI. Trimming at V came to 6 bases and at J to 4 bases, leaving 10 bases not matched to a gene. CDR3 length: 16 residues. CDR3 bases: TGTGCCAGCAGCACACAGGGGGCGAGTGGTAATCAGCCCCAGCATTTT. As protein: CASSTQGASGNQPQHF. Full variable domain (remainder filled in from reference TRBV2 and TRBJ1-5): EPEVTQTPSHQVTQMGQEVILRCVPISNHLYFYWYRQILGQKVEFLVSFYNNEISEKSEIFDDQFSVERPDGSNFTLKIRSTKLEDSAMYFCASSTQGASGNQPQHFGDGTRLSIL.

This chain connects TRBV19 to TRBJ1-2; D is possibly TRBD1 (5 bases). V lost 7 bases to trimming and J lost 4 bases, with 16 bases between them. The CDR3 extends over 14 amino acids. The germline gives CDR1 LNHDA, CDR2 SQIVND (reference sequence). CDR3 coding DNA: TGTGCCAGTACCTGGGGGGTTTCGGCCTATGGCTACACCTTC. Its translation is CASTWGVSAYGYTF.

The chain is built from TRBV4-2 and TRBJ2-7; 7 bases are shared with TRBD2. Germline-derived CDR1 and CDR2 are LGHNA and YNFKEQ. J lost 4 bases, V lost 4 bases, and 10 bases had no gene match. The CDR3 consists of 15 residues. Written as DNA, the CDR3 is TGTGCCAGCAGCCCGAATGGGGGGGGGATTTACGAGCAGTACTTC. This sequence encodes CASSPNGGGIYEQYF.

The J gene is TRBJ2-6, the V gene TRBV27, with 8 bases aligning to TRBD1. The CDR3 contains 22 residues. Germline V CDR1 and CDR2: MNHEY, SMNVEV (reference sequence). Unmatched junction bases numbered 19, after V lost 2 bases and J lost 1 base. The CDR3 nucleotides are TGTGCCAGCAGTTTACGGCAGGGGGCGGGCCCTCTCCGAATTTCTGGGGCCAACGTCCTGACTTTC. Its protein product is CASSLRQGAGPLRISGANVLTF.